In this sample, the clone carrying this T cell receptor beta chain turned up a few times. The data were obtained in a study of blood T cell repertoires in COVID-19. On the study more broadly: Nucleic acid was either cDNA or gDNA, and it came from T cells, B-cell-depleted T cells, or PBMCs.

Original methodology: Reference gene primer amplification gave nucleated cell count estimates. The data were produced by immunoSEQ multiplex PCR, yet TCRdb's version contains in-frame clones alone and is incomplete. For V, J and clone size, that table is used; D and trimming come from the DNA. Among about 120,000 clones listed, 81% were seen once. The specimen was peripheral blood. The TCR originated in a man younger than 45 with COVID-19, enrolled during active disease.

The CDR3 protein is CASSVQGAGNSPLHF. The CDR3 DNA reads TGTGCCAGCAGCGTTCAGGGGGCGGGGAATTCACCCCTCCACTTT. The chain combines TRBV7-2 with TRBJ1-6; 8 nucleotides agree with TRBD1. Germline CDR1 and CDR2: SGHTA and FQGNSA. This CDR3 comprises 15 residues. The V segment lost 5 bases and the J segment 7 bases; nucleotides outside the gene matches: 7.